A single sample gave rise to the 2 T cell receptor beta chains below, sequenced in a study of blood T cell repertoires in COVID-19. Using immunoSEQ multiplex PCR, the repertoire was profiled, and TCRdb retains in-frame clones only, with some absent. This table holds about 260,000 clones, approximately 80% found once. Sequencing was done on a sample of peripheral blood. The receptors were sampled from a human donor in a cohort sampled during active COVID-19.

This clone was observed a few times. The chain is built from TRBV7-8 and TRBJ2-7; D unresolved. CDR1 SGHVS and CDR2 FQNEAQ come from the germline V gene. The CDR3 runs to 13 residues. The V end was cut by 1 base, the J end by 3 bases, with 7 bases between. CDR3 residues: CASSLGLDYEQYF. CDR3 nucleotide sequence: TGTGCCAGCAGCTTAGGCCTAGACTACGAGCAGTACTTC.

The DNA of the CDR3 is TGTGCCAGCAGCTTATCGATAACAGGGGACCCCGGGGAGCTGTTTTTT. Translating gives CASSLSITGDPGELFF. The rearrangement joins TRBV7-8 to TRBJ2-2; 7 bases match TRBD1. Germline V gene sequence: CDR1 SGHVS, CDR2 FQNEAQ. V was pared by 2 bases and J by 6 bases, with 9 bases of the junction left unmatched. This CDR3 region has 16 residues.